A single sample gave rise to the 3 T cell receptor beta chains below, sequenced in a study of PD-L1 blockade in urothelial cancer. Time point in this sample: pretreatment peripheral blood. The data were produced by immunoSEQ multiplex PCR, yet TCRdb's version contains in-frame clones alone and is incomplete. In the table there are tens of thousands of clones, 80% to 85% of which are singletons. Sample: PBMCs, taken around atezolizumab (anti-PD-L1) treatment. These receptors came from a man in his 60s with urothelial cancer.

Here the CDR3 DNA reads TGTGCCACCTACCCCCGGGACACAAAAATGAACACTGAAGCTTTCTTT. This codes for CATYPRDTKMNTEAFF. J is TRBJ1-1 and V is TRBV10-3; D possibly corresponds to TRBD1 (6 bases). Trimming cost V 10 bases and J 0 bases, with 21 bases left between them. Germline loops: CDR1 ENHRY, CDR2 SYGVKD. The CDR3 runs to 16 residues.

The chain combines TRBV5-1 with TRBJ2-2, with D possibly matching TRBD1 (5 bases). V lost 5 bases and J 1 base, leaving 6 bases between the germline ends. This CDR3 has 13 amino acids. Germline assignment: CDR1 SGHRS and CDR2 YFSETQ. The CDR3 DNA reads TGCGCCAGCAGTAGGGGGAACACCGGGGAGCTGTTTTTT. Its translation is CASSRGNTGELFF.

V and J are TRBV28 and TRBJ1-4; TRBD1 matches at 7 bases. Germline-derived CDR1 and CDR2 are MDHEN and SYDVKM. The V and J ends lost 7 bases and 8 bases, in that order; junction bases with no gene match: 7. This CDR3 is built from 13 residues. The CDR3 sequence: CASMRGGEEKLFF. CDR3 bases: TGTGCCAGCATGAGAGGGGGCGAAGAAAAACTGTTTTTT.